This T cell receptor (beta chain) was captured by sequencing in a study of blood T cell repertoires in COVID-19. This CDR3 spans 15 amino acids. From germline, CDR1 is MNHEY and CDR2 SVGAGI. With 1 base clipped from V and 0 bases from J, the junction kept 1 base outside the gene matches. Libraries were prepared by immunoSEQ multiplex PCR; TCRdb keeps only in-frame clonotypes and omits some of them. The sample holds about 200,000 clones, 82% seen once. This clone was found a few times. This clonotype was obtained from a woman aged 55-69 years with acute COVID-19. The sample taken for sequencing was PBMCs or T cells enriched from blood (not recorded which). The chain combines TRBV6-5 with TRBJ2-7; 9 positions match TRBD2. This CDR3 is CASSYYSGSSYEQYF. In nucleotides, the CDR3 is TGTGCCAGCAGTTACTATAGCGGGAGCTCCTACGAGCAGTACTTC.